This T cell receptor beta chain was profiled in a study of shared clonotypes between healthy human individuals. The method was immunoSEQ multiplex PCR; TCRdb's version includes in-frame clones alone and lacks a portion of them. The sample has some 2,500,000 clones, 93% seen once; the top ten hold 0.36%. This CDR3 has 16 residues. Germline values: CDR1 SGHRS, CDR2 YFSETQ. V lost 1 base, J lost 0 bases, and 11 bases lay in between. The TCR originated in a man younger than 35 in good health. Some clones in this sample may be carry-over from other donors' samples. V and J are TRBV5-1 and TRBJ1-3, with D unclear. The specimen was naive CD4+ T cells from PBMCs. As for subset: CD45RA+ positively selected. This CDR3 reads CASSLSSPRSGNTIYF. In DNA, the CDR3 is TGCGCCAGCAGCTTGTCCTCACCCCGCTCTGGAAACACCATATATTTT.